This T cell receptor beta chain appears in the sequencing data of a study of shared clonotypes between healthy human individuals. Study background: Donor ages ranged 18 to 49 years: a couple of women, a few men.

The assay was carried out at the deep level. Method: immunoSEQ multiplex PCR; TCRdb's copy keeps in-frame clones and lacks some. This table holds some 530,000 clones, roughly 80% found once. Deletions cut 3 bases from V and 5 bases from J, with 28 bases between. The CDR3 spans 18 residues. Germline loops: CDR1 SQVTM, CDR2 ANQGSEA. Caucasian adults residing in Nashville, Tennessee made up all the donors. Unsorted samples used some 90 million PBMCs for genomic DNA. This TCR was recovered from a woman in her forties in good health. Some clones in this sample may be carry-over from other donors' samples. This sequence joins TRBV29-1 and TRBJ2-5, with D possibly TRBD1 on 6 matching bases. The sequencing input was PBMCs. Written as DNA, the CDR3 is TGCAGCGTTGACGGCCCACTTTTGTGGGACACTAAAGCGGAGACCCAGTACTTC. Amino acid sequence: CSVDGPLLWDTKAETQYF.